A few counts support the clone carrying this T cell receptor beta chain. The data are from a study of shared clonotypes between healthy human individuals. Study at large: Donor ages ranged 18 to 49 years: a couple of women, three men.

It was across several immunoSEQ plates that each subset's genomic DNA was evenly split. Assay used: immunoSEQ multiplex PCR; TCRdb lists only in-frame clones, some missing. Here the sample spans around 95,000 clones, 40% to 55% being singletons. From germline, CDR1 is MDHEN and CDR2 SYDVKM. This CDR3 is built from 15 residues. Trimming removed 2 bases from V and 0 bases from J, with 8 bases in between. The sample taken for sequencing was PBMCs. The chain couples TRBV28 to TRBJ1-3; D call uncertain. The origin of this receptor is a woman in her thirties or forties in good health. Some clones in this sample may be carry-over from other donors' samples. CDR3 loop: CASSLPHSSGNTIYF. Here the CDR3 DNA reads TGTGCCAGCAGTTTACCCCACAGCTCTGGAAACACCATATATTTT.